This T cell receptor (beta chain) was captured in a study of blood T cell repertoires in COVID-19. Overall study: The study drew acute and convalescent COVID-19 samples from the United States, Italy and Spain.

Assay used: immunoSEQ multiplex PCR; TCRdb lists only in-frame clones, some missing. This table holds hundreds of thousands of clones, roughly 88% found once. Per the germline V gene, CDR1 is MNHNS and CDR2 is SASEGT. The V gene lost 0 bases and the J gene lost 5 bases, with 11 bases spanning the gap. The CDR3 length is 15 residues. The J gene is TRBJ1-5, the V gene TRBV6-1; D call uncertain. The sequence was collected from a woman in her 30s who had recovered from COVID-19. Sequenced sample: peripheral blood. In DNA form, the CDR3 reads TGTGCCAGCAGTGAAGCGCTTCCAGGCGATCAGCCCCAGCATTTT. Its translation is CASSEALPGDQPQHF.